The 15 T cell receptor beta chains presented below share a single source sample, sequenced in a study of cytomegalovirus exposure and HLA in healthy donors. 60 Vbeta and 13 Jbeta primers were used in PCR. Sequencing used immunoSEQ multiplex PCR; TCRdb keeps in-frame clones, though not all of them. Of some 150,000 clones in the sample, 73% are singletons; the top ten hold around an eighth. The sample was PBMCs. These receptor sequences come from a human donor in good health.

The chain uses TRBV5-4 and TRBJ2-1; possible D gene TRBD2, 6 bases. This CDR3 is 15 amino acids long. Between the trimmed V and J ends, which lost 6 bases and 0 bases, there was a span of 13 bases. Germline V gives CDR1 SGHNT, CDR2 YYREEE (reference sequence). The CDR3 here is CASNPAGSSYNEQFF. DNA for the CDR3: TGTGCCAGCAACCCCGCGGGGAGCTCCTACAATGAGCAGTTCTTC.

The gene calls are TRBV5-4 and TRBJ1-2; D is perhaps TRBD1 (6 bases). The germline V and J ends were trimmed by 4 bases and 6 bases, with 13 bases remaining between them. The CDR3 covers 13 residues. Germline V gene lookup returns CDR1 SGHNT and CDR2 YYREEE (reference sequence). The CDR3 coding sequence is TGTGCCAGCAGCATACAGGGAGTTGATGGCTACACCTTC. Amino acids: CASSIQGVDGYTF.

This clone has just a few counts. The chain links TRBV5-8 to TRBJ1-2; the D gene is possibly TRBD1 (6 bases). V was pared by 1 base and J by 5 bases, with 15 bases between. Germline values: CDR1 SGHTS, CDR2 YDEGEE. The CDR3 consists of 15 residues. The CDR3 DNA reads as TGTGCCAGCAGCTTGCGGGGGGCGTCCGCGTATGGCTACACCTTC. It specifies CASSLRGASAYGYTF.

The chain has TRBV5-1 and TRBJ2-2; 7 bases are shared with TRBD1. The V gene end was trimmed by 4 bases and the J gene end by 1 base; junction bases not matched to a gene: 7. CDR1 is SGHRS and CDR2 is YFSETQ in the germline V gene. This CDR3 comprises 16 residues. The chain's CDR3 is CASSQGQSKNTGELFF. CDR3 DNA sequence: TGCGCCAGCAGCCAGGGACAGTCCAAGAACACCGGGGAGCTGTTTTTT.

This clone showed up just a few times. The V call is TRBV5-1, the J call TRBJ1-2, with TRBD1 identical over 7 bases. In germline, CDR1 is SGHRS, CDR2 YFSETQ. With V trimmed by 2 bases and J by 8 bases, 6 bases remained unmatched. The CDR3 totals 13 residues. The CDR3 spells CASSFTTGCGYTF. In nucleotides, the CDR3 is TGCGCCAGCAGCTTCACGACAGGGTGCGGCTACACCTTC.

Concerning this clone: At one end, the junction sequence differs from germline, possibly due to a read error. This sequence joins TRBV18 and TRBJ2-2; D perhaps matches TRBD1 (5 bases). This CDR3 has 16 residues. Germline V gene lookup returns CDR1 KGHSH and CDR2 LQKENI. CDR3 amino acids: CVSSPKIQENTGELFF. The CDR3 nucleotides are TGTGTCAGCTCACCAAAGATACAGGAGAACACCGGGGAGCTGTTTTTT.

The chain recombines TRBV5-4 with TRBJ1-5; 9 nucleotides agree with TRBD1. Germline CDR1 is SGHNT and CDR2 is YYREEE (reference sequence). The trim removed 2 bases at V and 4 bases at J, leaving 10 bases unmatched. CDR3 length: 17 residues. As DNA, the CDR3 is TGTGCCAGCAGCTTAGTAGGACAGGGGTTTTGTAATCAGCCCCAGCATTTT. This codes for CASSLVGQGFCNQPQHF.

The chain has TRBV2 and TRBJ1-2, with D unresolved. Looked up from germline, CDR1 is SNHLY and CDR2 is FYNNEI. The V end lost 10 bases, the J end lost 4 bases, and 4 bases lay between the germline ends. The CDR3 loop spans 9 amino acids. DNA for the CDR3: TGTGCCACCGGCTATGGCTACACCTTC. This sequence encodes CATGYGYTF.

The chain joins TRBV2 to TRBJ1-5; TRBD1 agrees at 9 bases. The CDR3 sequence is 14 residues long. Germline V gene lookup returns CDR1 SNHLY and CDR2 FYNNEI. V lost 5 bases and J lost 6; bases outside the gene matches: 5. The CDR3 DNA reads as TGTGCCAGCAGTCGGGGACAGGGTTCTCAGCCCCAGCATTTT. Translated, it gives CASSRGQGSQPQHF.

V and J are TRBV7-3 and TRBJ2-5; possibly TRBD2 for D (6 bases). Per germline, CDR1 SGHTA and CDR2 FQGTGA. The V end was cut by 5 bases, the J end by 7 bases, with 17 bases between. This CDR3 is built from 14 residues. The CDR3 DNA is TGTGCCAGCAGCCCTCGGGGTTTGGGGGGGACCCAGTACTTC. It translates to CASSPRGLGGTQYF.

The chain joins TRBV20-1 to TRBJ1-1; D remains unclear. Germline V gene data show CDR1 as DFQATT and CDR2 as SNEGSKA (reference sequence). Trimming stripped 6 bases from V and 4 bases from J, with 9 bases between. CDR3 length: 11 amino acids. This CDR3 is CSAPDFTEAFF. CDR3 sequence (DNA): TGCAGTGCCCCCGACTTCACTGAAGCTTTCTTT.

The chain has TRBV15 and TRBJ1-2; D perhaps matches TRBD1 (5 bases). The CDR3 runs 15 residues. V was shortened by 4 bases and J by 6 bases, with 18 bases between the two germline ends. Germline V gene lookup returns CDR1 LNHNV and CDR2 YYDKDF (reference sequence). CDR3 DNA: TGTGCCACCAGCACCCCGGGACTCCCCACGGATGGCTACACCTTC. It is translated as CATSTPGLPTDGYTF. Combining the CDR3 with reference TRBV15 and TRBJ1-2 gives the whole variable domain DAMVIQNPRYQVTQFGKPVTLSCSQTLNHNVMYWYQQKSSQAPKLLFHYYDKDFNNEADTPDNFQSRRPNTSFCFLDIRSPGLGDTAMYLCATSTPGLPTDGYTFGSGTRLTVV.

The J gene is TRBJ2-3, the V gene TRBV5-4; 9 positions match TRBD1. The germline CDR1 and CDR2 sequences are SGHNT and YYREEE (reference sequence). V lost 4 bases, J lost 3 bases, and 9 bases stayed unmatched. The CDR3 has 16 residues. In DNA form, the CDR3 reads TGTGCCAGCAGCAAAACCGGGACAGGGTATACAGATACGCAGTATTTT. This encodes CASSKTGTGYTDTQYF.

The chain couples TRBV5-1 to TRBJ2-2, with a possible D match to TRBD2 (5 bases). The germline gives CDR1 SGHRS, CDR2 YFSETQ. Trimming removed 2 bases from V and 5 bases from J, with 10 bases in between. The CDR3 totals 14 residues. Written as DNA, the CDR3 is TGCGCCAGCAGCTTCCGCCTAGCAACCGGGGAGCTGTTTTTT. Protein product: CASSFRLATGELFF.

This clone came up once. CDR3: CASGGADTQYF. CDR3 DNA sequence: TGTGCCAGCGGGGGGGCGGATACGCAGTATTTT. The chain recombines TRBV6-1 with TRBJ2-3, with D perhaps matching TRBD2 (7 bases). Germline CDR1 MNHNS, CDR2 SASEGT. Trimming stripped 8 bases from V and 6 bases from J, with 9 bases between. CDR3 length: 11 residues.